This TCR beta chain was captured by sequencing in a study of blood T cell repertoires in COVID-19. Study at large: PBMCs, B-cell-depleted T cells, or T cells provided the cDNA or gDNA that made up the material.

Trimming removed 2 bases from V and 7 bases from J, with 14 bases in between. Germline-derived CDR1 and CDR2 are KGHSY and FQNENV. This CDR3 region has 14 residues. Participants had their cohort set by participant-reported clinical history. During the 2 weeks before they entered the study, exposed participants had met someone with a PCR-confirmed or clinician-diagnosed COVID-19 case. Some clones are missing from TCRdb's copy, which holds only in-frame ones; the method was immunoSEQ multiplex PCR. The sample includes about 220,000 clones, 80% to 90% of them seen just once. Sequenced: PBMCs or T cells enriched from blood (not recorded which). The chain joins TRBV16 to TRBJ1-2, with D maybe TRBD1 (5 bases). The receptor comes from a woman in her 40s who had been exposed to COVID-19. DNA of the CDR3: TGTGCCAGCAGCCAAATCCCAGGGTTAGGTGGCTACACCTTC. This sequence encodes CASSQIPGLGGYTF.